This T cell receptor (beta chain) was captured by sequencing in a study of Graves' ophthalmopathy and Graves' hyperthyroidism listed by TCRdb under 2018. Broadly, across the study: Peripheral blood was collected before any treatment was given, at the time of initial diagnosis. In several hyperthyroidism patients, the T-cell repertoires found in thyroid tissue were compared with those found in blood. In total, 135 blood samples were TCR-sequenced: roughly 45 ophthalmopathy, roughly 77 hyperthyroidism and roughly 17 hyperthyroidism-to-ophthalmopathy patients. The study used signatures of the TCR beta repertoire to tell Graves' ophthalmopathy apart from Graves' hyperthyroidism and to predict which patients would progress to ophthalmopathy. The independent validation cohort included approximately 19 hyperthyroidism patients plus 17 patients who later progressed from hyperthyroidism to ophthalmopathy. To explore V-J signatures that separate ophthalmopathy from hyperthyroidism, a discovery set of approximately 100 patients was enrolled, consisting of roughly 45 with ophthalmopathy and around 57 with stable hyperthyroidism. Once sampling was done, hyperthyroidism patients were given methimazole at a starting dose of 30 mg daily, while ophthalmopathy patients were given high-dose intravenous methylprednisolone. The full study reports these points: Sample size was not statistically predetermined, and group allocation was not concealed from the investigators. Most of the expanded thyroid clonotypes with a frequency above 0.001 were also detected in blood, and it was suggested that the thyroid immune response may be reflected by blood repertoires. In validation, the model predicted ophthalmopathy progression with 55% to 71% sensitivity and around 72% specificity; roughly 11 predicted patients were CT-confirmed with GO in a median of approximately 6.2 months. Ophthalmopathy was separated from stable hyperthyroidism by the 13-signature model with roughly 87% sensitivity and about 81% specificity in cross-validation and with 80%/75% in the test set.

Patients with ophthalmopathy had moderately to severely active disease, with a Clinical Activity Score of 3 or more, a NOSPECS grade of 4 or more, and a disease duration of less than 3 months. Patients were excluded if they had other autoimmune diseases, uncontrolled infections, pregnancy or lactation. Clinical symptoms, serum thyroxine, TRAb, thyroid ultrasound and orbital computed tomography were used for diagnosis. Ficoll-Paque density gradient centrifugation was used to isolate PBMCs from approximately 10 ml of fresh peripheral blood. Trizol reagent was used to extract the total RNA, and its quality was then checked on an Agilent 2100 Bioanalyzer. CDR1 SGHRS and CDR2 YFSETQ are derived from the germline V gene. The CDR3 runs 15 amino acids, cysteine and phenylalanine included. The CDR3 DNA has 45 bases and is translated from base 1. This clonotype was seen many times. The antigen it binds to is not known. A read error may account for a junction end that differs from germline.

For repertoire sequencing, the TCR beta CDR3 regions were amplified from RNA transcripts. HTBI primers and the Qiagen OneStep RT-PCR kit were used in a first-round RT-PCR, which was followed by a second-round multiplex PCR, size selection and purification. Sequencing of the libraries was carried out on an Illumina HiSeq2000 in paired-end mode with 100 bp reads. Per the source publication's procedure: Reads were processed with SOAPnuke, discarding reads with adapters, uncalled bases, mean Phred below 15, or no exact constant-primer or identifier match. COPE v1.2.5 was used to merge high-quality paired reads. Clonotypes were defined as unique nucleotide sequences and were aligned to IMGT TRB V, D and J references using MiTCR v1.1. The analysis was limited to V-J combinations with a frequency above 0.0001, which together covered roughly 99% of repertoires. For each V-J combination, a TCR clonal expansion and chaos score was defined as F50 clonal expansion divided by the chaos observed in the TCRdist matrix. Welch's t-statistics and random forest were used to narrow the features down to around 12 V-J combinations, which were then fed into a naive Bayes classifier. Thyroid-blood repertoire similarity was quantified with the Morisita-Horn index. The public sequencing data were trimmed at Q25 with fastp and processed into clonotypes with MiXCR by TCRdb, which kept only in-frame beta chains. Duplicate CDR3 protein sequences are folded into a single record with the most common DNA and genes. These V and J calls rely on TCRdb rather than the paper's analysis. Counted in this sample were more than 550,000 distinct CDR3 sequences; under 50% of them appeared once. Of the sample, 2.5% to 3.5% is held by the ten largest clones.

Sequenced: peripheral blood. The sequence derives from an adult man with Graves' ophthalmopathy. The chain couples TRBV5-1 to TRBJ1-2, and 9 junctional nucleotides match TRBD1. The encoded CDR3 is CASSSTGTGNYGYTF. The DNA sequence reads TGTGCCAGCAGCTCCACCGGGACAGGGAACTATGGCTACACCTTC. Supplemented by the reference TRBV5-1 and TRBJ1-2 proteins around the CDR3, the complete variable domain is KAGVTQTPRYLIKTRGQQVTLSCSPISGHRSVSWYQQTPGQGLQFLFEYFSETQRNKGNFPGRFSGRQFSNSRSEMNVSTLELGDSALYLCASSSTGTGNYGYTFGSGTRLTVV.